Listed below are T cell receptor beta chains from one sample, sequenced in a study of CD8 T cells in ankylosing spondylitis. TCRdb used MiXCR to reprocess the 5' RACE reads, holding one entry per CDR3 protein. The sample consists of about 190,000 distinct CDR3 sequences, about an eighth of them appearing once. The sequenced sample was blood, either unsorted or a sorted T cell fraction (not recorded which). These receptors originate from a female donor with ankylosing spondylitis or in good health (not recorded which). Each CDR3 is given with its conserved first and last residue. The order of the fields is CDR3 length, V gene, clone size, J gene, CDR3 protein. Clone size is given for some rows only: seen once, a few or many times, or a class if the clone is expanded.

15	TRBV14	many	TRBJ1-6	CASSQDPQGHSPLHF
14	TRBV11-2	many	TRBJ2-4	CASSPRIAKNIQYF
16	TRBV7-2	many	TRBJ2-1	CASSYRTSGIGNEQFF
14	TRBV3-1	many	TRBJ2-7	CASSQGRSPYEQYF
14	TRBV20-1	many	TRBJ1-5	CSADTAGGDQPQHF
12	TRBV30	.	TRBJ2-7	CAWSPGRHEQYF
13	TRBV20-1	few	TRBJ2-7	CSARDFSSYEQYF
14	TRBV15	many	TRBJ2-1	CATSRDPSFNEQFF
14	TRBV7-2	many	TRBJ1-6	CASSQAGGNSPLHF
13	TRBV20-1	many	TRBJ2-3	CSASKGKADTQYF
14	TRBV25-1	.	TRBJ2-7	CASSGTSGISEQYF
15	TRBV12-3/TRBV12-4	many	TRBJ2-3	CASSLARGGTDTQYF
14	TRBV2	.	TRBJ2-5	CASSELAYQETQYF
14	TRBV5-1	few	TRBJ2-7	CASSLRASGGEQYF
15	TRBV7-2	.	TRBJ2-5	CASRSPGLVSMAQYF
14	TRBV10-3	many	TRBJ1-2	CAISETTANYGYTF